This T cell receptor beta chain was recovered during a study of neoadjuvant anti-PD-1 for oral cavity cancer (dated by TCRdb to the early 2020s). General notes on the study: Before curative-intent surgical resection, most patients were given three to four biweekly doses of nivolumab at 3 mg/kg. The parent correlative cohort included approximately 13 patients, with a roughly 35% response rate. A fourth nivolumab dose was given around day 43 to patients without progression, and definitive surgical resection was performed in those patients on days 50-56. Under RECIST 1.1, patients with complete response, partial response or stable disease were classed as responders, and patients with progression were classed as non-responders.

The CDR3 contains 15 residues, cysteine and phenylalanine counted. The kept DNA is CDR3 alone, 45 bases in frame from the first base. The germline V gene sets CDR1 to SGHVS and CDR2 to FNYEAQ. Ends trimmed: V by 1 base, J by 4 bases; bases unmatched to a gene: 4. Explained via the paper, the time point label denotes: after neoadjuvant nivolumab, at surgical resection. Patients were newly diagnosed with stage II-IVA oral cavity squamous cell carcinoma and had received no prior systemic or radiation treatment. The cohort consisted of patients with HPV-negative, locally advanced oral cavity squamous cell carcinoma. Samples came from a longitudinal correlative study of a single-arm phase II trial of neoadjuvant nivolumab in oral cavity squamous cell carcinoma. Genomic DNA-based TCRbeta sequencing was performed on subject-matched pre- and post-treatment PBMCs and tumors from three responders and three non-responders. For tumor tissue, genomic DNA extraction relied on the Maxwell RSC DNA from Tissue kit.

This clone turned up a few times. Its cognate antigen has yet to be identified. Per-base quality was not reported, and no clone a single base away is much larger than it. General conclusions and limits of the study: Greater tumor shrinkage correlated with larger post-treatment sizes of preexisting intratumoral clones, which suggests that expansion of preexisting clones contributed to response. The TCR analyses had only three patients in each response group, and the authors called for validation in larger cohorts. Higher pretreatment blood Treg/Th17 ratios correlated with both higher pretreatment blood TCRbeta clonality and lower post-treatment tumor TCRbeta clonality.

Survey sequencing of tumors used two replicates per sample, and the tumor libraries mostly started from about 5 ug of input genomic DNA. TCRbeta libraries were prepared with the immunoSEQ hsTCRbeta kit according to the manufacturer's instructions. The finished libraries were brought together in one pool at about 2.8 nM, which was then read using an Illumina NovaSeq 6000 S4 flow cell. Regarding the original processing steps: Raw data preprocessing and quality control were performed with the immunoSEQ Analyzer. The analysis was restricted to productive rearrangements, with each unique CDR3 amino acid sequence defining a clonotype. Repertoire clonality was estimated as the Gini-Simpson index, which was computed with the R package tcR. Gini indices were compared with Student's t test, and associations with tumor size change were assessed by Pearson correlation. Imported from immuneACCESS, the table was reduced by TCRdb to in-frame sequences with V and J called. These copies leave out some clones; in studies compared against another copy, an unresolved V gene accounts for under half, and the cause of the remainder is not known. D and trimming were read from the DNA, whereas the V and J calls and clone size are those reported in that table. This sample comprises about 23,000 clones, roughly 30% of them detected only once. The top ten constitute over 15% of the sample.

The sequence came from a person aged 35-80 years with oral cavity squamous cell carcinoma. The input for sequencing was tumor tissue, taken after nivolumab (anti-PD-1) treatment. The rearrangement joined TRBV7-6 to TRBJ1-2, and 9 junction bases match TRBD1. The DNA reads as follows: TGTGCCAGCAGCTTAGGGACAGGGGCTATCTATGGCTACACCTTC. Its translation reads: CASSLGTGAIYGYTF.